The TCR beta chain described here comes from a study of blood T cell repertoires in COVID-19. This CDR3 contains 16 residues. V gave up 5 bases and J gave up 4 bases; unmatched junction bases: 8. Germline assignment: CDR1 KGHDR and CDR2 SFDVKD. Study processing details: Nucleated cell number was recorded as an estimate derived from reference gene primer amplification. Sequencing used immunoSEQ multiplex PCR; TCRdb keeps in-frame clones, though not all of them. The V and J calls and clone size were taken over from that table, and D and trimming were inferred from the DNA. The sample includes under 200,000 clones, approximately 85% of them seen just once.

This TCR derives from a man aged 55 to 70 who had recovered from COVID-19. The rearrangement links TRBV24-1 to TRBJ2-3, with 10 bases fitting TRBD1. The sample taken for sequencing was peripheral blood. The CDR3 here is CATSAHGTGESDTQYF. The CDR3 DNA sequence: TGTGCCACCAGTGCCCATGGGACAGGGGAATCAGATACGCAGTATTTT.